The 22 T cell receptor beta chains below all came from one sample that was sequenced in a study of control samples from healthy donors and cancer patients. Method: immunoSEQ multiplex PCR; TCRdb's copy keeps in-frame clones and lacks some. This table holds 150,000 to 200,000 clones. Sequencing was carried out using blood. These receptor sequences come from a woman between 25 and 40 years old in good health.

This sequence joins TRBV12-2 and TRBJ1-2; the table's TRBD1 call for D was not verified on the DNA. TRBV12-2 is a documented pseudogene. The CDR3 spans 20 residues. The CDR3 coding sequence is TGTGCAAGTCGCTTGGGGGAACCGGGGGACAGGGAGGGTCCCCTTTATGGCTACACCTTC. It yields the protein CASRLGEPGDREGPLYGYTF.

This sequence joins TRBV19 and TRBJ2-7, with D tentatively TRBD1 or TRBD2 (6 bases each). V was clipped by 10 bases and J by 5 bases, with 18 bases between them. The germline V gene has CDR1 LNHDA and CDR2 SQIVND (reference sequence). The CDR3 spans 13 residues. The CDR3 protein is CATNREAGDEQYF. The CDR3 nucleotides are TGTGCCACTAACAGGGAGGCGGGTGACGAGCAGTACTTC.

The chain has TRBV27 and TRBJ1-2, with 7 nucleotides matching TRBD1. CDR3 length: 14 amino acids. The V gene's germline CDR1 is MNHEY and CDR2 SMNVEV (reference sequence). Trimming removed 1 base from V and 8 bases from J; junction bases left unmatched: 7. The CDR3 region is CASSLWEGAKGYTF. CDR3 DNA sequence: TGTGCCAGCAGTTTATGGGAGGGGGCAAAAGGCTACACCTTC.

CDR3 loop: CASSNSGAGGSPLHF. CDR3 nucleotides: TGTGCCAGCAGCAACTCCGGGGCAGGGGGTTCACCCCTCCACTTT. The V and J genes are TRBV5-5 and TRBJ1-6, with 7 bases lining up with TRBD1. The CDR3 consists of 15 residues. V trimming: 4 bases; J trimming: 9 bases; junction bases outside the gene matches: 10. Germline CDR1 reads SGHKS; CDR2 reads YYEKEE (reference sequence).

The CDR3 loop is CASGTRTYEQYF. CDR3 nucleotide sequence: TGTGCCAGCGGGACACGGACATACGAGCAGTACTTC. The V and J genes are TRBV10-3 and TRBJ2-7; D is tentatively TRBD1 or TRBD2 (6 bases each). The V and J ends lost 10 bases and 4 bases respectively, with 14 bases between them. The CDR3 loop spans 12 amino acids. The germline gives CDR1 ENHRY, CDR2 SYGVKD.

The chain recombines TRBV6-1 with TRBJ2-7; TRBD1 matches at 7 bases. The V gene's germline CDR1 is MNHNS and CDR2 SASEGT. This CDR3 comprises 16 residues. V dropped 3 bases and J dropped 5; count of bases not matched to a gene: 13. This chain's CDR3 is CASSDGNRQGSDEQYF. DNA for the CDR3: TGTGCCAGCAGTGACGGGAATCGACAGGGTAGCGACGAGCAGTACTTC.

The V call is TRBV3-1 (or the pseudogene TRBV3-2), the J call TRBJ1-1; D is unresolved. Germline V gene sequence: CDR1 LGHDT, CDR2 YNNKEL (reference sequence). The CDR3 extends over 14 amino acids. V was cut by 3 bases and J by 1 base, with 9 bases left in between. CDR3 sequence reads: CASSQRRENTEAFF. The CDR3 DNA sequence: TGTGCCAGCAGCCAGCGGAGGGAGAACACTGAAGCTTTCTTT.

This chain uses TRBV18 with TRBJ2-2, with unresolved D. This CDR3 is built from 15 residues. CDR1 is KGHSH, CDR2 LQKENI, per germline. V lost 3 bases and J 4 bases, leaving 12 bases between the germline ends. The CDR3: CASSPQESGTGELFF. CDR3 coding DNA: TGTGCCAGCTCACCGCAGGAGTCGGGCACCGGGGAGCTGTTTTTT. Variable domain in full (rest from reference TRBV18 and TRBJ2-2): NAGVMQNPRHLVRRRGQEARLRCSPMKGHSHVYWYRQLPEEGLKFMVYLQKENIIDESGMPKERFSAEFPKEGPSILRIQQVVRGDSAAYFCASSPQESGTGELFFGEGSRLTVL.

This CDR3 reads CASSLVYQSTDTQYF. The DNA of the CDR3 is TGTGCCAGCAGCTTAGTGTACCAAAGCACAGATACGCAGTATTTT. The chain couples TRBV7-2 to TRBJ2-3; no reliable D call. Trimming left V 1 base short and J 0 bases short, with 8 bases between. The CDR3 has 15 amino acids. Germline CDR1 reads SGHTA; CDR2 reads FQGNSA.

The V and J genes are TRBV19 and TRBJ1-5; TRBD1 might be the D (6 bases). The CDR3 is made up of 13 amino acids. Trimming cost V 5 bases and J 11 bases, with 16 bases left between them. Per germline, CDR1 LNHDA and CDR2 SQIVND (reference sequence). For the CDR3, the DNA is TGTGCCAGTAGTGCACAGGGCCTTGGAGCCCAGCATTTT. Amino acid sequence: CASSAQGLGAQHF.

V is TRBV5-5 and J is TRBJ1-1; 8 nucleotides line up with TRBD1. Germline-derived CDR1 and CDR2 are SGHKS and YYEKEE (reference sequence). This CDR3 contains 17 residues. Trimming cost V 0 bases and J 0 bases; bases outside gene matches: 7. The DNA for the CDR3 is TGTGCCAGCAGCTTGGAGGGCAGGGGGCCCTTGAACACTGAAGCTTTCTTT. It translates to CASSLEGRGPLNTEAFF.

CDR3 protein: CSVERGQGRTDTQYF. CDR3 nucleotide sequence: TGCAGCGTTGAACGTGGGCAGGGACGCACAGATACGCAGTATTTT. V gene TRBV29-1 combines with J gene TRBJ2-3; D might be TRBD1 or TRBD2, each matching 5 bases. The CDR3 has 15 residues. The germline V gene encodes CDR1 SQVTM and CDR2 ANQGSEA. Trimming removed 2 bases from V and 1 base from J, with 13 bases in between.

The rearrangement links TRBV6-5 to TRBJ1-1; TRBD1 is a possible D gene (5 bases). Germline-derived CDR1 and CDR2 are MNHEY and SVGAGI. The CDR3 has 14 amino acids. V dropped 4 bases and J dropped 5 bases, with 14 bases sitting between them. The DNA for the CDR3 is TGTGCCAGCAGTTCCCAGGGAGGGCGAACTGAAGCTTTCTTT. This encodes CASSSQGGRTEAFF.

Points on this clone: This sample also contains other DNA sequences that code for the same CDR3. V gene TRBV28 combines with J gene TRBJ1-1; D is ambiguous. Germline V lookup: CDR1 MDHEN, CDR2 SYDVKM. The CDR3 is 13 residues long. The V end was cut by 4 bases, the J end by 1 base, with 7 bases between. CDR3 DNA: TGTGCCAGCAGTTCCGGGAGGAACACTGAAGCTTTCTTT. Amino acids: CASSSGRNTEAFF.

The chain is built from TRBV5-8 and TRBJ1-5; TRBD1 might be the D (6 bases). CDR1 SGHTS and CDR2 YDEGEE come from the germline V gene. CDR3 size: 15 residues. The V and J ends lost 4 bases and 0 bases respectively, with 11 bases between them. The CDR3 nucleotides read TGTGCCAGCAGCCGCGGGACAAATAGCAATCAGCCCCAGCATTTT. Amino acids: CASSRGTNSNQPQHF.

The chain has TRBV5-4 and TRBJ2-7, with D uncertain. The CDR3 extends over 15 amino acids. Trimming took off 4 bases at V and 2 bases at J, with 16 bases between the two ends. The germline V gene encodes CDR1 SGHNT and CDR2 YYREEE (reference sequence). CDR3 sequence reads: CASSPLERPTYEQYF. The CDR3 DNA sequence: TGTGCCAGCAGCCCCCTAGAACGGCCTACCTACGAGCAGTACTTC.

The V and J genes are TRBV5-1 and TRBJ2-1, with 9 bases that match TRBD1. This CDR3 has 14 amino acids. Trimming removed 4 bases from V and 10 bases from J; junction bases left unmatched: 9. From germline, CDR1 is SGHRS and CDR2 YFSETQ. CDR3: CASSLGTGIREQFF. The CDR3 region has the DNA TGCGCCAGCAGCCTCGGGACAGGGATCCGGGAGCAGTTCTTC.

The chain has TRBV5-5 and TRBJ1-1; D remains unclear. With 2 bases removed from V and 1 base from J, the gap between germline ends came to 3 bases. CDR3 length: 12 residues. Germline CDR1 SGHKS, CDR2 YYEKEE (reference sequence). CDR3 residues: CASSFGNTEAFF. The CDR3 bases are TGTGCCAGCAGCTTCGGGAACACTGAAGCTTTCTTT.

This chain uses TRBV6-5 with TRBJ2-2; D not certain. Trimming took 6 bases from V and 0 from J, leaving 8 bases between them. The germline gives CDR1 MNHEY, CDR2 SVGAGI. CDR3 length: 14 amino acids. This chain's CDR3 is CASRSAANTGELFF. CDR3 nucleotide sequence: TGTGCCAGCAGATCGGCGGCGAACACCGGGGAGCTGTTTTTT.

The CDR3 here is CASRKTAYNEQFF. CDR3 nucleotides: TGTGCCAGCAGGAAGACAGCCTACAATGAGCAGTTCTTC. The gene calls are TRBV11-2 and TRBJ2-1; D perhaps matches TRBD1 (5 bases). CDR3 length equals 13 residues. Trimming left V 6 bases short and J 2 bases short, with 8 bases between. Looked up from germline, CDR1 is SGHAT and CDR2 is FQNNGV. Full variable domain (remainder filled in from reference TRBV11-2 and TRBJ2-1): EAGVAQSPRYKIIEKRQSVAFWCNPISGHATLYWYQQILGQGPKLLIQFQNNGVVDDSQLPKDRFSAERLKGVDSTLKIQPAKLEDSAVYLCASRKTAYNEQFFGPGTRLTVL.

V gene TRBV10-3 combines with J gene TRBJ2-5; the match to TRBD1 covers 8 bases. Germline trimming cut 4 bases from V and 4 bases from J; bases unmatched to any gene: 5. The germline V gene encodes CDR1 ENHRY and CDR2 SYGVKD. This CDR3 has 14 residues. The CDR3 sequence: CAISAGGAGETQYF. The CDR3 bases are TGTGCCATCAGTGCAGGGGGCGCCGGAGAGACCCAGTACTTC.

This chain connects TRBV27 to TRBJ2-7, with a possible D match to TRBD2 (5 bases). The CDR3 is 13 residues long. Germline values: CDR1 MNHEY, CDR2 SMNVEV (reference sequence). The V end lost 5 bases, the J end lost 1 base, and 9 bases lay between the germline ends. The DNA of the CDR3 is TGTGCCAGCAGTCCCGGGGTATCCTACGAGCAGTACTTC. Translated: CASSPGVSYEQYF.